Each of the 12 T cell receptor beta chains below was sequenced from the same sample in a study of identical twins. MiXCR, applied by TCRdb to the 5' RACE reads, yields one record per CDR3 protein. The sample lists 250,000 or so distinct CDR3 sequences; approximately 8.3% were seen once. This sample was also put to use in a study of yellow fever vaccine responses in identical twins.

The sample taken for sequencing was CD8+ T cells sorted from blood. The receptors stem from a woman between 18 and 30 years old in good health.

This clonotype was recorded at least ten times. The chain is built from TRBV12-3 or TRBV12-4 and TRBJ2-3; TRBD1 matches 10 bases. The CDR3 length is 15 residues. Trimming cost V 1 base and J 3 bases; bases outside gene matches: 1. CDR3 in amino acids: CASSLGGQGTDTQYF. The CDR3 DNA sequence: TGTGCCAGCAGTTTAGGGGGACAGGGGACAGATACGCAGTATTTT.

Many counts were recorded for this clonotype. This chain uses TRBV18 with TRBJ2-1; 7 bases match TRBD2. The V and J ends lost 3 bases and 5 bases, in that order; junction bases with no gene match: 7. From germline, CDR1 is KGHSH and CDR2 LQKENI. The CDR3 has 15 residues. CDR3: CASSPRDYLNNEQFF. CDR3 sequence (DNA): TGTGCCAGCTCACCTCGGGACTACCTAAACAATGAGCAGTTCTTC.

The chain links TRBV24-1 to TRBJ2-5; D remains unclear. The germline V gene encodes CDR1 KGHDR and CDR2 SFDVKD. This CDR3 has 14 residues. V lost 0 bases and J 2 bases, leaving 6 bases between the germline ends. CDR3 amino acids: CATSDLGLQETQYF. The CDR3 coding sequence is TGTGCCACCAGTGATTTGGGGTTACAAGAGACCCAGTACTTC.

This clonotype was seen a handful of times. CDR3 in amino acids: CASSLGTGVQGQYF. The CDR3, as DNA: TGTGCCAGCAGCTTGGGGACAGGGGTTCAGGGGCAGTACTTC. The gene calls are TRBV5-5 and TRBJ2-7, with 9 bases matching TRBD1. With V trimmed by 0 bases and J by 9 bases, 7 bases remained unmatched. Germline V gene data show CDR1 as SGHKS and CDR2 as YYEKEE (reference sequence). CDR3 length equals 14 residues.

This clonotype was seen only a few times. The rearrangement joins TRBV24-1 to TRBJ2-5; 9 bases match TRBD2. The CDR3 loop spans 16 amino acids. V trimming: 6 bases; J trimming: 4 bases; junction bases outside the gene matches: 11. Germline assignment: CDR1 KGHDR and CDR2 SFDVKD. In nucleotides, the CDR3 is TGTGCCACCAGTAGTACTAGCGGGTGGGCCGGAGAGACCCAGTACTTC. Translation: CATSSTSGWAGETQYF.

This clonotype was seen a handful of times. The chain combines TRBV6-5 with TRBJ2-3, with D perhaps assigned TRBD1 or TRBD2 (5 bases each). The CDR3 extends over 16 amino acids. V dropped 2 bases and J dropped 2 bases, with 14 bases sitting between them. The germline gives CDR1 MNHEY, CDR2 SVGAGI. In DNA, the CDR3 is TGTGCCAGCAGTTACAAATGGGACCCATCCACAGATACGCAGTATTTT. This codes for CASSYKWDPSTDTQYF.

The sample holds a few counts of this clonotype. The chain couples TRBV20-1 to TRBJ2-7, with unresolved D. V lost 2 bases, J lost 5 bases, and 19 bases lay in between. Germline CDR1 DFQATT, CDR2 SNEGSKA (reference sequence). The CDR3 is 15 amino acids. CDR3 sequence reads: CSARPYSHTLDEQYF. The CDR3 DNA reads as TGCAGTGCTAGACCCTACTCCCACACGCTTGACGAGCAGTACTTC.

This clonotype was counted at least ten times. This chain joins TRBV10-3 and TRBJ2-7, with 10 positions matching TRBD2. Trimming at V came to 9 bases and at J to 7 bases, leaving 9 bases not matched to a gene. The germline gives CDR1 ENHRY, CDR2 SYGVKD. The CDR3 covers 13 residues. DNA of the CDR3: TGTGCCATTAGGACGGAGCGGGAGGGGGAGCAGTACTTC. This sequence encodes CAIRTEREGEQYF.

V gene TRBV2 combines with J gene TRBJ1-6, with D perhaps TRBD1 (6 bases). V was clipped by 4 bases and J by 0 bases, with 10 bases between them. The CDR3 is 16 amino acids. Germline V gene sequence: CDR1 SNHLY, CDR2 FYNNEI. The CDR3 DNA reads TGTGCCAGCAGTGGGACAGTCAGCTCCTATAATTCACCCCTCCACTTT. This translates into CASSGTVSSYNSPLHF.

This chain connects TRBV5-5 to TRBJ2-1; D is undetermined. CDR1 is SGHKS, CDR2 YYEKEE, per germline (reference sequence). The CDR3 totals 15 residues. Trimming shortened V by 0 bases and J by 2 bases, and 9 bases separated the two germline ends. In DNA, the CDR3 is TGTGCCAGCAGCTTGGCTCAGTATCCCTACAATGAGCAGTTCTTC. Residues: CASSLAQYPYNEQFF. The full variable domain, completed using reference TRBV5-5 and TRBJ2-1, is DAGVTQSPTHLIKTRGQQVTLRCSPISGHKSVSWYQQVLGQGPQFIFQYYEKEERGRGNFPDRFSARQFPNYSSELNVNALLLGDSALYLCASSLAQYPYNEQFFGPGTRLTVL.

This clonotype was observed many times. This sequence joins TRBV3-1 and TRBJ2-5; D is possibly TRBD2 (5 bases). The V and J ends lost 4 bases and 0 bases respectively, with 6 bases between them. Looked up from germline, CDR1 is LGHDT and CDR2 is YNNKEL (reference sequence). The CDR3 contains 13 residues. The CDR3 DNA reads as TGTGCCAGCAGCCGAGCGGACCAAGAGACCCAGTACTTC. Residues: CASSRADQETQYF.

A few counts support this clonotype. This chain uses TRBV5-4 with TRBJ2-3; 7 nucleotides match TRBD2. J was trimmed by 0 bases and V by 0 bases; bases with no gene match: 13. This CDR3 region has 19 residues. Germline-derived CDR1 and CDR2 are SGHNT and YYREEE (reference sequence). CDR3: CASSLGARSGTLSTDTQYF. The CDR3 region has the DNA TGTGCCAGCAGCTTGGGGGCTAGGAGCGGGACCCTTAGCACAGATACGCAGTATTTT.